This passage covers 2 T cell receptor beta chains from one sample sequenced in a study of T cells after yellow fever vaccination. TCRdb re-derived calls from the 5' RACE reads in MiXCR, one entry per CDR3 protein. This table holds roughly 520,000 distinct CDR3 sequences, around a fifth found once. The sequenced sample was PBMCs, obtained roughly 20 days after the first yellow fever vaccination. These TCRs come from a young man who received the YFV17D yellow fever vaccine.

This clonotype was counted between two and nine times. CDR3 region: CSARSESNTEAFF. In DNA, the CDR3 is TGCAGCGCCCGATCCGAGTCGAACACTGAAGCTTTCTTT. The J gene is TRBJ1-1, the V gene TRBV29-1; D remains ambiguous. V dropped 7 bases and J dropped 1 base, with 13 bases sitting between them. The CDR3 loop spans 13 amino acids. Per germline, CDR1 SQVTM and CDR2 ANQGSEA. The variable domain in full, completed from reference TRBV29-1 and TRBJ1-1, reads SAVISQKPSRDICQRGTSLTIQCQVDSQVTMMFWYRQQPGQSLTLIATANQGSEATYESGFVIDKFPISRPNLTFSTLTVSNMSPEDSSIYLCSARSESNTEAFFGQGTRLTVV.

The CDR3 loop is CASSQSWEGTGSNYGYTF. CDR3 coding DNA: TGTGCCAGCAGCCAATCCTGGGAGGGGACAGGGTCTAACTATGGCTACACCTTC. The chain combines TRBV4-2 with TRBJ1-2; 9 bases match TRBD1. This CDR3 comprises 18 residues. The V gene's germline CDR1 is LGHNA and CDR2 YNFKEQ. After removal of 2 bases from V and 0 bases from J, the junction contained 10 bases not matched to a gene.